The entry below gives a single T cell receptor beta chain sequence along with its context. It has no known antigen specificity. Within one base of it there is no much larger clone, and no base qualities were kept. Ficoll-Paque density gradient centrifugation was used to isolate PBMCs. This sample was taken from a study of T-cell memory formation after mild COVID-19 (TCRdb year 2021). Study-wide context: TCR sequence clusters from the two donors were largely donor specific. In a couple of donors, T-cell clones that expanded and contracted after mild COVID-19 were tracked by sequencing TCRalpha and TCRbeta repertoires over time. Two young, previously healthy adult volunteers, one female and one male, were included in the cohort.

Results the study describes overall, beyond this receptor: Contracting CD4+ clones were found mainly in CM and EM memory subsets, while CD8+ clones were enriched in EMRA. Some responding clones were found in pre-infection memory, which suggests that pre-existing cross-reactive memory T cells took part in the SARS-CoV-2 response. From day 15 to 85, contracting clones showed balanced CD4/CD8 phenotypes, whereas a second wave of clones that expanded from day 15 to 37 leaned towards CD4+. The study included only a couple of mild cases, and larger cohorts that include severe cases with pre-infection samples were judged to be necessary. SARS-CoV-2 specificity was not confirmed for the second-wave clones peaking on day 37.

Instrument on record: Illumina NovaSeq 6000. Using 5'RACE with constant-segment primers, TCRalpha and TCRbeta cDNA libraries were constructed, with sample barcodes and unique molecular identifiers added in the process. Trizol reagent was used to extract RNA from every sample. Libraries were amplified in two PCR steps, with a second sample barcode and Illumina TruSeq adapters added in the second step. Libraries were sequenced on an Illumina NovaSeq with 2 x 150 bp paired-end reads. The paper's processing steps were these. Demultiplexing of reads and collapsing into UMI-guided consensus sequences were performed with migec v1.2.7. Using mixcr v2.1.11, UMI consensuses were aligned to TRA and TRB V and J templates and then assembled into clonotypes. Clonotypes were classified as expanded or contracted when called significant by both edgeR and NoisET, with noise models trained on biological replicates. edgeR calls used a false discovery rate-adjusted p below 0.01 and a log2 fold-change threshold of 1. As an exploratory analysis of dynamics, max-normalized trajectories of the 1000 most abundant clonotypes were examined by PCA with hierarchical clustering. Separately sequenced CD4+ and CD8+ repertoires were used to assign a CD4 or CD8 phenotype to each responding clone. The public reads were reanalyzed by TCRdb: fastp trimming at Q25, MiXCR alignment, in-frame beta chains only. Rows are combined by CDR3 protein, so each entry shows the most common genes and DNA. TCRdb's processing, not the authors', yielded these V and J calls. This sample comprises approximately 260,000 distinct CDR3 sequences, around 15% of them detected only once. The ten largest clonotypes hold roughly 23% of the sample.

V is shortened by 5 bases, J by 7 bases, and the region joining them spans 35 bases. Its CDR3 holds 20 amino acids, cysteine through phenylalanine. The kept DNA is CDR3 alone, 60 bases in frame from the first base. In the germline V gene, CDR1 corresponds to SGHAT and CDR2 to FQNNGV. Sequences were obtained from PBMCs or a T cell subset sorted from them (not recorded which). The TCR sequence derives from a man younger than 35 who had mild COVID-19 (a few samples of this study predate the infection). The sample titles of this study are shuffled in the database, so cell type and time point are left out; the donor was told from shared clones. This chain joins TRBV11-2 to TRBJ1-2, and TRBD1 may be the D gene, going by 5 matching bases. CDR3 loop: CASSQRLSAAKGQKVAGYTF. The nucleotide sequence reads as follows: TGTGCCAGCAGCCAGCGTCTGTCGGCGGCCAAGGGGCAAAAGGTTGCTGGCTACACCTTC.